The clone carrying this T cell receptor beta chain was recorded at least ten times. TCRdb re-analysed the 5' RACE reads in MiXCR, keeping a single row per CDR3 protein. This table holds around 45,000 distinct CDR3 sequences, 7.5% to 10% found once. The CDR3 totals 10 residues. V was trimmed by 1 base and J by 7 bases, leaving 4 bases between them. The V gene's germline CDR1 is SQVTM and CDR2 ANQGSEA. The source of the sample is a study of T-cell memory formation after mild COVID-19. This TCR was recovered from an adult woman who had mild COVID-19 (a few samples of this study predate the infection). Cell type and time point are not known. The V and J genes are TRBV29-1 and TRBJ1-2; D gene unclear. The sample consisted of PBMCs or a T cell subset sorted from them (not recorded which). The CDR3: CSVEVGGYTF. Here the CDR3 DNA reads TGCAGCGTTGAAGTGGGTGGCTACACCTTC.